This T cell receptor (beta chain) stems from a study of CD8 T cells in Susac syndrome. Reverse transcription of about 0.5 to 1 ug RNA used random hexamers. Multiplex immunoSEQ PCR targeted 54 Vbeta and 13 Jbeta TCR beta segments. TCRdb re-derived calls from the immunoSEQ multiplex PCR reads in MiXCR, one entry per CDR3 protein. The table includes more than 200,000 distinct CDR3 sequences, 93% detected once. The multiple sclerosis controls, all treatment-naive patients, had relapsing-remitting disease that was stable or active. Germline lookup yields CDR1 SGHVS and CDR2 FQNEAQ. Trimming took off 6 bases at V and 4 bases at J, with 15 bases between the two ends. The CDR3 runs 15 residues.

This chain joins TRBV7-8 and TRBJ2-2; no reliable D call. Sample: CD4+ T cells from PBMCs. The sequence derives from a human donor with multiple sclerosis. DNA for the CDR3: TGTGCCAGCAGGCCTCAAGACGTGGGCACCGGGGAGCTGTTTTTT. Translation: CASRPQDVGTGELFF.